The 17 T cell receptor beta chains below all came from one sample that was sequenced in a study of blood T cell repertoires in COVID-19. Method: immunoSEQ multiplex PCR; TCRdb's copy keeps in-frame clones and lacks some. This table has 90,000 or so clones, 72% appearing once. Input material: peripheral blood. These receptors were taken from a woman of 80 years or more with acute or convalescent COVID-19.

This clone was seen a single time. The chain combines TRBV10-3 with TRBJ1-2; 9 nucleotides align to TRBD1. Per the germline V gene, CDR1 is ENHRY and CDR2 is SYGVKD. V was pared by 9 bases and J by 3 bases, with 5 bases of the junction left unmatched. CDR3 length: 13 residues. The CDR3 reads CAMRTGDDYGYTF. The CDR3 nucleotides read TGTGCCATGCGGACAGGGGATGACTATGGCTACACCTTC.

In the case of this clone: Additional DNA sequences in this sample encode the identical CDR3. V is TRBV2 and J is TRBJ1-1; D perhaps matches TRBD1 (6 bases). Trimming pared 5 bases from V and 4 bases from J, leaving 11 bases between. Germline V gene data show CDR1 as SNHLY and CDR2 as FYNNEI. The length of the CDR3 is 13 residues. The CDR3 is CASSQGPGTEAFF. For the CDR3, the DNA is TGTGCCAGCAGTCAGGGGCCCGGCACTGAAGCTTTCTTT.

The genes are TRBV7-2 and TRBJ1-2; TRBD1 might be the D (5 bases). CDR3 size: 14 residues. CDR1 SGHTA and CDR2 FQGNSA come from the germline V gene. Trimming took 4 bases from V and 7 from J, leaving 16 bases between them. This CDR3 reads CASSSREPRGGYTF. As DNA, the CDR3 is TGTGCCAGCAGCTCCAGGGAACCCAGAGGTGGCTACACCTTC.

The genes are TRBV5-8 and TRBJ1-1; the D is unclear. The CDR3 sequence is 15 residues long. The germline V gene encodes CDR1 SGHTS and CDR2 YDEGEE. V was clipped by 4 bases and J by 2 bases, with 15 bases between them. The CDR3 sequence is CASSPQLTVNTEAFF. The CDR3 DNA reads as TGTGCCAGCAGCCCCCAATTAACAGTTAACACTGAAGCTTTCTTT.

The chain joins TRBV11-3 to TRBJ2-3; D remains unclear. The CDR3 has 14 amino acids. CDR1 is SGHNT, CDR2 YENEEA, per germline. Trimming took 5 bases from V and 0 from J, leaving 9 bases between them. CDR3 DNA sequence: TGTGCCAGCAGCCCCCTCGGTAGCACAGATACGCAGTATTTT. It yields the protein CASSPLGSTDTQYF.

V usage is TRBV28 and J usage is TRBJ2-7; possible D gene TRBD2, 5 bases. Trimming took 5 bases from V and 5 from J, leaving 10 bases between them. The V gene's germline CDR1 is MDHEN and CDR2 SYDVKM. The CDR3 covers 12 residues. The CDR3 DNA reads TGTGCCAGCAGTCCGGACGGGAACGAGCAGTACTTC. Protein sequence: CASSPDGNEQYF. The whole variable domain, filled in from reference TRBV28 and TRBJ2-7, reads DVKVTQSSRYLVKRTGEKVFLECVQDMDHENMFWYRQDPGLGLRLIYFSYDVKMKEKGDIPEGYSVSREKKERFSLILESASTNQTSMYLCASSPDGNEQYFGPGTRLTVT.

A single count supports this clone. The DNA for the CDR3 is TGTGCCAGCAGCTTAGGCCCCCGCGACAGGGGATACGAGCAGTACTTC. This gives the protein CASSLGPRDRGYEQYF. The chain is built from TRBV11-3 and TRBJ2-7, with TRBD1 matching over 8 bases. With 1 base clipped from V and 4 bases from J, the junction kept 9 bases outside the gene matches. CDR3 length: 16 amino acids. Germline lookup yields CDR1 SGHNT and CDR2 YENEEA.

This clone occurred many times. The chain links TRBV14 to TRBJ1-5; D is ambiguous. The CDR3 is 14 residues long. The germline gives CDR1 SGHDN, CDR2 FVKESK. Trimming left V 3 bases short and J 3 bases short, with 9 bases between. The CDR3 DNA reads TGTGCCAGCAGCCACCGCGGAAACAATCAGCCCCAGCATTTT. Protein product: CASSHRGNNQPQHF.

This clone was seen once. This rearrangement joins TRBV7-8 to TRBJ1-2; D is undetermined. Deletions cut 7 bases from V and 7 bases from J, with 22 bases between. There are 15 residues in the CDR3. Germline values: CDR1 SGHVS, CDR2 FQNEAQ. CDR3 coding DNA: TGTGCCAGCACCCCTGACGGCGGTGGGTTGGGTGGCTACACCTTC. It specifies CASTPDGGGLGGYTF.

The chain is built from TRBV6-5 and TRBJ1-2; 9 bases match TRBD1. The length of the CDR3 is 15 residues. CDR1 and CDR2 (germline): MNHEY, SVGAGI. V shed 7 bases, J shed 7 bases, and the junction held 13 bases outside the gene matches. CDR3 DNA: TGTGCCAGCACCCGGGGGGACAGGGCCATTCGTGGCTACACCTTC. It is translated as CASTRGDRAIRGYTF.

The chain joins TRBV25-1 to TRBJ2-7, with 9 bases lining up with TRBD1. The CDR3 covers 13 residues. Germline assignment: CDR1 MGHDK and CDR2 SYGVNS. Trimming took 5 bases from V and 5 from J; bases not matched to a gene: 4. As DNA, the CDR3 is TGTGCCAGCAGTCAACAGGGGGCAGACGAGCAGTACTTC. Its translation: CASSQQGADEQYF.

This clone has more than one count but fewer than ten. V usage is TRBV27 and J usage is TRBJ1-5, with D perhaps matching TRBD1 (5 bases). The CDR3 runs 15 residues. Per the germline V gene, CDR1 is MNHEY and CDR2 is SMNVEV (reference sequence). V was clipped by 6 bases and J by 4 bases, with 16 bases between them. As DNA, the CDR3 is TGTGCCAGCAGCCTACGGGCGGAGGGGAATCAGCCCCAGCATTTT. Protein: CASSLRAEGNQPQHF.

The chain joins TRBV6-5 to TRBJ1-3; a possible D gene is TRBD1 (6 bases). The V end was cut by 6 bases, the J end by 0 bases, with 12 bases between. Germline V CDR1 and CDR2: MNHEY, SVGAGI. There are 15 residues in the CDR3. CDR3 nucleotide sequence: TGTGCCAGCAGCCCCGACAGGAACTCTGGAAACACCATATATTTT. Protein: CASSPDRNSGNTIYF.

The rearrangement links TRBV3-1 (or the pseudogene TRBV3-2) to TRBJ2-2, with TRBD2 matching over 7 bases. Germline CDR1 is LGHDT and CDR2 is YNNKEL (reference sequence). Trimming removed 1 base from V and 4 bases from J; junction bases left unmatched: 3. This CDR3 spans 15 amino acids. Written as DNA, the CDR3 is TGTGCCAGCAGCCAAGTTTCGGGGGGCACCGGGGAGCTGTTTTTT. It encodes CASSQVSGGTGELFF.

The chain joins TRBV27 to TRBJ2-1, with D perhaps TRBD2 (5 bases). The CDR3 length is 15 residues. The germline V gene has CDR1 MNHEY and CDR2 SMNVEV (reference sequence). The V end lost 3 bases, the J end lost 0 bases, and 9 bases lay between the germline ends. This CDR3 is CASSLAGFSYNEQFF. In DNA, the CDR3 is TGTGCCAGCAGTTTGGCGGGTTTCTCCTACAATGAGCAGTTCTTC.

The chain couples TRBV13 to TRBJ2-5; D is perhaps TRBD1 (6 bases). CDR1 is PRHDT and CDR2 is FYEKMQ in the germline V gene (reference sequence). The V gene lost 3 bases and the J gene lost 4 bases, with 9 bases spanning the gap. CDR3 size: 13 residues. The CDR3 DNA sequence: TGTGCCAGCAGCTTTTGGGGGCGAGAGACCCAGTACTTC. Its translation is CASSFWGRETQYF.

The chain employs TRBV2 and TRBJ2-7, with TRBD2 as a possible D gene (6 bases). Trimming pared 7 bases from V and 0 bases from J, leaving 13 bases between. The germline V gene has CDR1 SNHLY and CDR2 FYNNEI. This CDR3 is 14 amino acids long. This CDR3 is CASIDRRASYEQYF. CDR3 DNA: TGTGCCAGCATTGATCGGAGGGCCTCCTACGAGCAGTACTTC.